The 12 T cell receptor beta chains reported below all come from one sample, sequenced in a study of synovial regulatory T cells in juvenile arthritis. General study points: Blood Treg cells that were inflammation-associated showed lower TCR diversity than other blood Treg cells.

Libraries were prepared by immunoSEQ multiplex PCR; TCRdb keeps only in-frame clonotypes and omits some of them. Its table lists roughly 800 clones. No antigen has been identified for these receptors. Sequenced sample: Treg cells from blood. Subset: HLA-DR+ inflammation-associated blood Treg cells. Receptors originate from a donor younger than 35 with juvenile idiopathic arthritis.

This clone is called medium-sized based on its frequency. The chain couples TRBV7-8 to TRBJ2-5; as DNA is missing, the TRBD2 call by TCRdb cannot be tested. CDR1 and CDR2 from the germline V gene are SGHVS and FQNEAQ. The CDR3 length is 17 residues. DNA is not on record. CDR3 region: CASSLIGGLALVETQYF.

Measured by frequency, this clone is medium-sized. This chain connects TRBV5-4 to TRBJ1-4. This CDR3 is built from 12 residues. This entry has no DNA. From germline, CDR1 is SGHNT and CDR2 YYREEE (reference sequence). The CDR3 here is CASSLLGEKLFF. Drawing the rest from reference TRBV5-4 and TRBJ1-4, the complete variable domain is ETGVTQSPTHLIKTRGQQVTLRCSSQSGHNTVSWYQQALGQGPQFIFQYYREEENGRGNFPPRFSGLQFPNYSSELNVNALELDDSALYLCASSLLGEKLFFGSGTQLSVL.

Measured by frequency, this clone is large. The CDR3 is CASRLPASGPTYEQYF. The rearrangement links TRBV28 to TRBJ2-7; TCRdb lists TRBD2, though no DNA is available to test this call. The germline CDR1 and CDR2 sequences are MDHEN and SYDVKM. The CDR3 is 16 residues long. No DNA appears here.

The chain recombines TRBV7-9 with TRBJ2-7. Germline CDR1 and CDR2: SEHNR and FQNEAQ (reference sequence). The length of the CDR3 is 14 residues. DNA was not recorded. The CDR3 reads CASSLSTLPYEQYF.

The chain is built from TRBV5-1 and TRBJ2-6. The CDR3 is made up of 16 amino acids. Only the protein is on record. Looked up from germline, CDR1 is SGHRS and CDR2 is YFSETQ. The CDR3 spells CASSLSLSAGANVLTF.

This clone is classed as medium-sized by frequency. The gene calls are TRBV11-2 and TRBJ2-5; TCRdb reports TRBD2, a call that lacks DNA to check it against. Germline lookup yields CDR1 SGHAT and CDR2 FQNNGV. This CDR3 has 16 residues. The DNA is unrecorded. CDR3 amino acids: CASSLDVASGRETQYF.

According to its frequency, this clone is medium-sized (0.01 to 0.1%). The genes are TRBV7-2 and TRBJ2-7; without DNA, the TCRdb call of TRBD2 cannot be checked. The CDR3 loop spans 15 amino acids. The DNA is unrecorded. Per the germline V gene, CDR1 is SGHTA and CDR2 is FQGNSA. The CDR3 spells CASSRGLAGNYEQYF.

This clone counts as medium-sized (0.01 to 0.1%) by frequency. The chain joins TRBV4-3 to TRBJ2-6; TCRdb's D call, TRBD1, is unchecked because there is no DNA. The CDR3 sequence is 17 residues long. No DNA sequence is on record. In germline, CDR1 is LGHNA, CDR2 YSLEER. CDR3 amino acids: CASSQGQVYYGANVLTF.

The genes are TRBV19 and TRBJ2-1; as DNA is missing, the TRBD2 call by TCRdb cannot be tested. The CDR3 runs to 15 residues. No DNA is given. The germline V gene encodes CDR1 LNHDA and CDR2 SQIVND (reference sequence). Here the CDR3 reads CASSIGGPYYNEQFF.

This clone is labeled large based on frequency. The chain employs TRBV29-1 and TRBJ1-1; TCRdb indicates TRBD1, and absent DNA this call remains unverified. This CDR3 has 14 amino acids. No DNA appears here. The germline CDR1 and CDR2 sequences are SQVTM and ANQGSEA. CDR3 sequence: CSVEGWTANTEAFF. Variable domain in full (rest from reference TRBV29-1 and TRBJ1-1): SAVISQKPSRDICQRGTSLTIQCQVDSQVTMMFWYRQQPGQSLTLIATANQGSEATYESGFVIDKFPISRPNLTFSTLTVSNMSPEDSSIYLCSVEGWTANTEAFFGQGTRLTVV.

The J gene is TRBJ1-6, the V gene TRBV2; TCRdb's D call of TRBD1 is untestable without DNA. The CDR3 covers 15 residues. No coding sequence is recorded. Germline CDR1 is SNHLY and CDR2 is FYNNEI. The CDR3 sequence: CASRETGTLYSPLHF.

The chain couples TRBV29-1 to TRBJ1-4. In germline, CDR1 is SQVTM, CDR2 ANQGSEA. This CDR3 region has 14 residues. The DNA is unrecorded. The CDR3 spells CSVGNPLANEKLFF.